This T cell receptor beta chain is drawn from a study of cytomegalovirus exposure and HLA in healthy donors. Study findings and constraints: In vitro assays verified that three CMV-associated chains recognized CMV antigens specifically. The authors enumerated 150 to 200 TCR beta chains as linked to cytomegalovirus. According to a later analysis, TCR clusters from the first cohort tended to co-occur in the roughly 110 validation repertoires.

The method was immunoSEQ multiplex PCR; TCRdb's version includes in-frame clones alone and lacks a portion of them. The sample holds a few hundred thousand clones, around 87% seen once. Comment on this clone: Its antigen is unknown.

From the 120-subject validation cohort, which was separate from the roughly 690-subject first cohort, the donors were drawn. The CDR3 runs to 16 residues. V shed 0 bases and J shed 0 bases, with 6 bases lying between them. Germline values: CDR1 MNHEY, CDR2 SVGAGI. Sequencing used PBMCs. This clonotype was obtained from a woman between 18 and 30 years old in good health and CMV-seronegative. This chain uses TRBV6-5 with TRBJ2-6; D unresolved. The CDR3 is CASSYSLPSGANVLTF. The CDR3 DNA reads as TGTGCCAGCAGTTACTCTCTACCCTCTGGGGCCAACGTCCTGACTTTC.